This TCR beta chain was found in a study of PD-L1 blockade in urothelial cancer. The method was immunoSEQ multiplex PCR; TCRdb's version includes in-frame clones alone and lacks a portion of them. The data hold over 75,000 clones, with around 89% observed a single time. Time point in this sample: pretreatment peripheral blood. CDR1 and CDR2 from the germline V gene are KGHSH and LQKENI. V was clipped by 5 bases and J by 4 bases, with 17 bases between them. This CDR3 has 15 amino acids. This rearrangement joins TRBV18 to TRBJ1-1; tentative D call: TRBD1 (6 bases). The clonotype was recovered from a woman aged 80 or over with urothelial cancer. The source was PBMCs, collected around atezolizumab (anti-PD-L1) treatment. The CDR3 here is CASSSTGTTGTEAFF. The CDR3 coding sequence is TGTGCCAGCTCATCTACCGGGACAACGGGCACTGAAGCTTTCTTT.